The 32 T cell receptor beta chains in this list originate from one sample, sequenced in a study of blood T cell repertoires in COVID-19. Some clones are missing from TCRdb's copy, which holds only in-frame ones; the method was immunoSEQ multiplex PCR. The sample records over 50,000 clones, approximately 92% being singletons. What was sequenced was peripheral blood. These receptors originate from a man between 50 and 59 years old with active COVID-19.

This sequence joins TRBV5-1 and TRBJ1-1; 8 bases line up with TRBD1. Germline loops: CDR1 SGHRS, CDR2 YFSETQ. The J segment lost 4 bases and the V segment lost 4 bases, leaving 9 bases of the junction unmatched. CDR3 length equals 15 residues. The DNA for the CDR3 is TGCGCCAGCAGCGACGCCCGGACAGGGCCCACTGAAGCTTTCTTT. It codes for CASSDARTGPTEAFF.

The J gene is TRBJ1-5, the V gene TRBV28; 8 bases map to TRBD1. CDR3 size: 13 residues. Germline-derived CDR1 and CDR2 are MDHEN and SYDVKM. J gave up 2 bases and V 10 bases, and 4 bases lay outside the gene matches. CDR3 in amino acids: CATMDRGNQPQHF. The DNA of the CDR3 is TGTGCCACTATGGACAGGGGCAATCAGCCCCAGCATTTT.

In DNA, the CDR3 is TGTGCCAGTACCCAGGGACATCCGGGGTACACCGGGGAGCTGTTTTTT. Encoded protein: CASTQGHPGYTGELFF. The rearrangement links TRBV19 to TRBJ2-2; tentatively, D is TRBD1 (6 bases). CDR3 length: 16 residues. Trimming stripped 7 bases from V and 3 bases from J, with 18 bases between. The germline gives CDR1 LNHDA, CDR2 SQIVND (reference sequence).

The rearrangement joins TRBV28 to TRBJ2-1; 8 positions match TRBD2. In germline, CDR1 is MDHEN, CDR2 SYDVKM. Trimming took 8 bases from V and 2 from J; bases not matched to a gene: 2. The CDR3 length is 13 residues. CDR3 amino acids: CASRGGTYNEQFF. Written as DNA, the CDR3 is TGTGCCAGCCGGGGGGGGACCTACAATGAGCAGTTCTTC. Full variable domain (remainder filled in from reference TRBV28 and TRBJ2-1): DVKVTQSSRYLVKRTGEKVFLECVQDMDHENMFWYRQDPGLGLRLIYFSYDVKMKEKGDIPEGYSVSREKKERFSLILESASTNQTSMYLCASRGGTYNEQFFGPGTRLTVL.

The CDR3 region is CASSQGLVSYEQYF. CDR3 nucleotide sequence: TGCGCCAGCAGCCAGGGACTAGTCTCCTACGAGCAGTACTTC. This sequence joins TRBV4-1 and TRBJ2-7; 8 bases are a match to TRBD2. The trim removed 3 bases at V and 0 bases at J, leaving 1 base unmatched. The CDR3 consists of 14 residues. Germline values: CDR1 MGHRA, CDR2 YSYEKL.

The genes are TRBV11-2 and TRBJ2-4; D gene ambiguous. CDR1 is SGHAT and CDR2 is FQNNGV in the germline V gene. The V end lost 3 bases, the J end lost 6 bases, and 12 bases lay between the germline ends. CDR3 length: 14 residues. In nucleotides, the CDR3 is TGTGCCAGCAGCTTTGACAATGTCGGAAACATTCAGTACTTC. It translates to CASSFDNVGNIQYF.

The rearrangement links TRBV7-6 to TRBJ2-1; 11 nucleotides match TRBD2. This CDR3 is built from 17 residues. The V gene's germline CDR1 is SGHVS and CDR2 FNYEAQ. Unmatched junction bases numbered 6, after V lost 1 base and J lost 4 bases. The CDR3 spells CASSLVALAGGYNEQFF. The CDR3 nucleotides read TGTGCCAGCAGCTTAGTGGCTTTAGCGGGGGGGTACAATGAGCAGTTCTTC.

The chain links TRBV6-5 to TRBJ2-7; 7 bases line up with TRBD2. V lost 4 bases, J lost 5 bases, and 14 bases stayed unmatched. Germline loops: CDR1 MNHEY, CDR2 SVGAGI. The CDR3 extends over 16 amino acids. CDR3: CASSSGGTYHGNEQYF. The CDR3 DNA reads as TGTGCCAGCAGTTCCGGGGGGACCTACCATGGGAACGAGCAGTACTTC.

The CDR3 protein is CASSWTGEGETQYF. In DNA, the CDR3 is TGCGCCAGCAGCTGGACAGGGGAGGGAGAGACCCAGTACTTC. The chain joins TRBV4-1 to TRBJ2-5; 9 nucleotides line up with TRBD1. This CDR3 comprises 14 residues. Per germline, CDR1 MGHRA and CDR2 YSYEKL. The J segment lost 4 bases and the V segment lost 5 bases, leaving 5 bases of the junction unmatched.

The chain is built from TRBV10-3 and TRBJ2-7; D gene uncertain. There are 14 residues in the CDR3. Per the germline V gene, CDR1 is ENHRY and CDR2 is SYGVKD. V was clipped by 3 bases and J by 1 base, with 10 bases between them. CDR3 region: CAISDIGGSYEQYF. In DNA form, the CDR3 reads TGTGCCATCAGTGATATCGGCGGTTCCTACGAGCAGTACTTC.

This chain connects TRBV19 to TRBJ2-5, with 7 nucleotides matching TRBD2. There are 14 residues in the CDR3. The V segment lost 0 bases and the J segment 3 bases; nucleotides outside the gene matches: 1. CDR1 is LNHDA, CDR2 SQIVND, per germline (reference sequence). In DNA, the CDR3 is TGTGCCAGTAGTATAGATGCGGGAGAAGAGACCCAGTACTTC. It codes for CASSIDAGEETQYF.

The chain links TRBV2 to TRBJ1-6, with TRBD1 matching 8 bases. The CDR3 is 14 amino acids. The V and J ends lost 3 bases and 9 bases, in that order; junction bases with no gene match: 4. Germline CDR1 SNHLY, CDR2 FYNNEI. CDR3 region: CASSEGQATSPLHF. CDR3 DNA: TGTGCCAGCAGTGAGGGACAGGCTACTTCACCCCTCCACTTT.

This clone came up a few times. The chain employs TRBV12-5 and TRBJ2-6, with D possibly being TRBD2 (5 bases). Germline V lookup: CDR1 LGHNT, CDR2 FRNRAP. This CDR3 is built from 15 residues. Between the trimmed V and J ends, which lost 3 bases and 3 bases, there was a span of 9 bases. The DNA for the CDR3 is TGTGCTAGTGGTTTATCGAGGGTTGGGGCCAACGTCCTGACTTTC. It specifies CASGLSRVGANVLTF.

J is TRBJ2-7 and V is TRBV27; unclear D gene. The germline V gene encodes CDR1 MNHEY and CDR2 SMNVEV (reference sequence). V shed 0 bases and J shed 3 bases, with 6 bases lying between them. This CDR3 is built from 13 residues. This chain's CDR3 is CASSLSRNYEQYF. Here the CDR3 DNA reads TGTGCCAGCAGTTTATCGCGAAACTACGAGCAGTACTTC.

The chain joins TRBV29-1 to TRBJ2-4, with unresolved D. The V gene lost 5 bases and the J gene lost 8 bases, with 10 bases spanning the gap. Germline V gives CDR1 SQVTM, CDR2 ANQGSEA. This CDR3 has 11 residues. The CDR3 DNA reads TGCAGCGTTCTTCTTGCGGACATTCAGTACTTC. It translates to CSVLLADIQYF.

The chain combines TRBV6-1 with TRBJ1-5, with D maybe TRBD1 (6 bases). The germline V gene has CDR1 MNHNS and CDR2 SASEGT. This CDR3 is built from 17 residues. V was cut by 4 bases and J by 0 bases, with 16 bases left in between. The CDR3: CASSGGQRGYSNQPQHF. The CDR3 DNA reads TGTGCCAGCAGTGGGGGGCAGAGAGGATATAGCAATCAGCCCCAGCATTTT.

The chain couples TRBV21-1 to TRBJ1-4; the DNA was not compared with TRBD1, the D call given in the table. TRBV21-1 has pseudogene status. The CDR3 totals 14 residues. The CDR3: CAVRTGIQGEKLFF. As DNA, the CDR3 is TGTGCCGTCAGGACAGGAATTCAAGGTGAAAAACTGTTTTTT.

The CDR3 bases are TGTGCCAGCAGCTTAGGCGGGGGGGCCTCCTACGAGCAGTACTTC. Protein sequence: CASSLGGGASYEQYF. V and J are TRBV11-3 and TRBJ2-7, with 9 bases identical to TRBD2. The J segment lost 0 bases and the V segment lost 1 base, leaving 1 base of the junction unmatched. The germline V gene encodes CDR1 SGHNT and CDR2 YENEEA. The CDR3 length is 15 residues.

There are a few counts of this clone. The V call is TRBV28, the J call TRBJ1-1, with TRBD1 as a possible D gene (6 bases). The CDR3 spans 14 residues. Germline loops: CDR1 MDHEN, CDR2 SYDVKM. V gave up 6 bases and J gave up 5 bases, with 16 bases separating them. The DNA for the CDR3 is TGTGCCAGCAGCTACAAACAGGGCGGGACTGAAGCTTTCTTT. This translates into CASSYKQGGTEAFF.

Notes on this clone: In the same sample, other DNA sequences code for this CDR3. V is TRBV6-5 and J is TRBJ2-7; 7 positions match TRBD2. The germline V gene has CDR1 MNHEY and CDR2 SVGAGI. The CDR3 extends over 14 amino acids. The V and J ends lost 0 bases and 2 bases, in that order; junction bases with no gene match: 1. Here the CDR3 DNA reads TGTGCCAGCAGTTACTCAGCGGGACCCTACGAGCAGTACTTC. This gives the protein CASSYSAGPYEQYF.

V is TRBV7-9 and J is TRBJ1-1; D ambiguous. V dropped 0 bases and J dropped 3 bases, with 11 bases sitting between them. Germline V gives CDR1 SEHNR, CDR2 FQNEAQ (reference sequence). The length of the CDR3 is 15 residues. CDR3 sequence: CASSLARALHTEAFF. The CDR3 nucleotides read TGTGCCAGCAGCTTAGCGAGAGCCTTGCACACTGAAGCTTTCTTT.

CDR3 DNA sequence: TGTGCCTGGACCGGACAAGATAACTATGGCTACACCTTC. This encodes CAWTGQDNYGYTF. The chain links TRBV30 to TRBJ1-2, with D possibly matching TRBD1 (5 bases). CDR1 is GTSNPN and CDR2 is SVGIG in the germline V gene (reference sequence). V gave up 4 bases and J gave up 1 base, with 10 bases separating them. The CDR3 spans 13 residues.

This rearrangement joins TRBV4-2 to TRBJ1-5, with D tentatively TRBD1 (6 bases). V lost 7 bases to trimming and J lost 2 bases, with 12 bases between them. The V gene's germline CDR1 is LGHNA and CDR2 YNFKEQ. The CDR3 loop spans 14 amino acids. CDR3 bases: TGTGCCAGCAACGGCGCAGGGGGCAATCAGCCCCAGCATTTT. This codes for CASNGAGGNQPQHF.

V and J are TRBV14 and TRBJ2-5, with D possibly being TRBD1 (5 bases). The CDR3 has 16 amino acids. The ends were cut back, 2 bases at V and 1 base at J, with 14 bases in the middle. CDR1 and CDR2 from the germline V gene are SGHDN and FVKESK. The CDR3 bases are TGTGCCAGCAGCCAATGGGGTACAGGTGGCCAAGAGACCCAGTACTTC. This codes for CASSQWGTGGQETQYF.

V is TRBV5-1 and J is TRBJ1-6, with D uncertain. Germline CDR1 and CDR2: SGHRS and YFSETQ. Deletions cut 4 bases from V and 7 bases from J, with 12 bases between. The CDR3 is 14 residues long. The CDR3 DNA is TGCGCCAGCAGCGCGGAGGTTGGGAATTCACCCCTCCACTTT. The encoded protein is CASSAEVGNSPLHF.

This clone was counted a single time. This rearrangement joins TRBV5-4 to TRBJ2-5, with 8 positions matching TRBD1. Germline CDR1 and CDR2: SGHNT and YYREEE (reference sequence). V dropped 4 bases and J dropped 5; count of bases not matched to a gene: 10. This CDR3 contains 15 residues. Written as DNA, the CDR3 is TGTGCCAGCAGCGATCAGGGGGCAGGAGGGGAGACCCAGTACTTC. It encodes CASSDQGAGGETQYF.

This chain connects TRBV5-1 to TRBJ2-2, with 7 bases lining up with TRBD2. The CDR3 length is 19 residues. J was trimmed by 0 bases and V by 0 bases; bases with no gene match: 11. Looked up from germline, CDR1 is SGHRS and CDR2 is YFSETQ. The CDR3 nucleotides read TGCGCCAGCAGCTTGGACCTTAACAGAGGACTAGCGAACACCGGGGAGCTGTTTTTT. This codes for CASSLDLNRGLANTGELFF.

The rearrangement joins TRBV6-5 to TRBJ1-5; 9 nucleotides match TRBD1. Per germline, CDR1 MNHEY and CDR2 SVGAGI. V trimming: 6 bases; J trimming: 6 bases; junction bases outside the gene matches: 9. This CDR3 contains 15 residues. The CDR3 protein is CASSFDRDRVQPQHF. The CDR3 DNA reads as TGTGCCAGCAGCTTCGACCGGGACAGGGTTCAGCCCCAGCATTTT.

This clone is a singleton in its sample. The chain is built from TRBV7-8 and TRBJ2-1, with 8 positions matching TRBD2. Germline-derived CDR1 and CDR2 are SGHVS and FQNEAQ. The CDR3 covers 16 residues. Trimming cost V 5 bases and J 6 bases; bases outside gene matches: 12. CDR3 sequence reads: CASSPFGTRPSNEQFF. In nucleotides, the CDR3 is TGTGCCAGCAGCCCCTTCGGGACTAGGCCTTCCAATGAGCAGTTCTTC.

The J gene is TRBJ2-1, the V gene TRBV11-2, with 8 bases matching TRBD2. CDR3 length: 13 residues. The V gene end was trimmed by 5 bases and the J gene end by 13 bases; junction bases not matched to a gene: 10. Germline CDR1 and CDR2: SGHAT and FQNNGV. This CDR3 is CASSPLGAGGQFF. The CDR3 nucleotides read TGTGCCAGCAGCCCTTTAGGGGCGGGAGGCCAGTTCTTC.

This clone occurred once. The chain employs TRBV5-6 and TRBJ2-3; 9 nucleotides match TRBD1. V shed 4 bases, J shed 7 bases, and the junction held 13 bases outside the gene matches. The germline gives CDR1 SGHDT, CDR2 YYEEEE. This CDR3 region has 16 residues. The CDR3 region has the DNA TGTGCCAGCAGCCAAAGACAGGGGGGGTTTTTGTATACGCAGTATTTT. The encoded protein is CASSQRQGGFLYTQYF.

This rearrangement joins TRBV7-6 to TRBJ2-1; D is perhaps TRBD1 (6 bases). Germline V lookup: CDR1 SGHVS, CDR2 FNYEAQ. V dropped 0 bases and J dropped 3 bases, with 9 bases sitting between them. This CDR3 comprises 15 residues. The CDR3 DNA reads as TGTGCCAGCAGCTTAGCCGGGACAAACTACAATGAGCAGTTCTTC. It is translated as CASSLAGTNYNEQFF.